Presented here are 8 T cell receptor beta chains from one specimen sequenced in a study of T cell changes during pregnancy in multiple sclerosis. Method: immunoSEQ multiplex PCR; TCRdb's copy keeps in-frame clones and lacks some. The data show approximately 40,000 clones, with 92% seen just once and approximately 0.81% held by the top ten. Sequenced material: CD4+ T cells from peripheral blood mononuclear cells, taken before pregnancy. The receptor set was obtained from a female donor with multiple sclerosis, enrolled in a pregnancy study.

The chain recombines TRBV5-1 with TRBJ2-7; 7 bases map to TRBD2. The germline CDR1 and CDR2 sequences are SGHRS and YFSETQ. The CDR3 is 15 amino acids. After removal of 4 bases from V and 4 bases from J, the junction contained 11 bases not matched to a gene. This CDR3 reads CASSPGRVGSYEQYF. The CDR3 DNA is TGCGCCAGCAGCCCGGGGAGGGTGGGGTCTTACGAGCAGTACTTC.

The J gene is TRBJ2-5, the V gene TRBV25-1; 7 bases agree with TRBD1. CDR3 size: 13 residues. CDR1 is MGHDK, CDR2 SYGVNS, per germline. Trimming took 6 bases from V and 4 from J; bases not matched to a gene: 5. The DNA of the CDR3 is TGTGCCAGCAGACGACAGGGACGAGAGACCCAGTACTTC. This codes for CASRRQGRETQYF.

This clone has only one observation. V gene TRBV27 combines with J gene TRBJ1-5; possible D gene TRBD1, 6 bases. The V and J ends lost 0 bases and 7 bases respectively, with 10 bases between them. CDR1 is MNHEY and CDR2 is SMNVEV in the germline V gene (reference sequence). The CDR3 covers 14 residues. The CDR3 here is CASSLSRQAQPQHF. The CDR3 bases are TGTGCCAGCAGTTTATCGCGACAGGCCCAGCCCCAGCATTTT.

The chain is built from TRBV7-8 and TRBJ2-2; the match to TRBD1 covers 9 bases. Germline-derived CDR1 and CDR2 are SGHVS and FQNEAQ. There are 16 residues in the CDR3. The V segment lost 5 bases and the J segment 1 base; nucleotides outside the gene matches: 5. The CDR3 region is CASSHRGQGNTGELFF. The CDR3, as DNA: TGTGCCAGCAGCCACAGGGGGCAAGGGAACACCGGGGAGCTGTTTTTT. Complete variable domain (other parts from reference TRBV7-8 and TRBJ2-2): GAGVSQSPRYKVAKRGQDVALRCDPISGHVSLFWYQQALGQGPEFLTYFQNEAQLDKSGLPSDRFFAERPEGSVSTLKIQRTQQEDSAVYLCASSHRGQGNTGELFFGEGSRLTVL.

This chain links TRBV6-1 with TRBJ1-2; D gene ambiguous. This CDR3 is built from 13 residues. CDR1 is MNHNS and CDR2 is SASEGT in the germline V gene. V was shortened by 1 base and J by 3 bases, with 6 bases between the two germline ends. CDR3: CASSEGRDYGYTF. CDR3 nucleotide sequence: TGTGCCAGCAGTGAAGGGAGAGACTATGGCTACACCTTC.

V is TRBV7-2 and J is TRBJ2-1; D unresolved. Trimming cost V 5 bases and J 12 bases, with 14 bases left between them. Germline V gene lookup returns CDR1 SGHTA and CDR2 FQGNSA. This CDR3 contains 12 residues. The CDR3 region has the DNA TGTGCCAGCAGCCCCAATGCCTACTCGCAGTTCTTC. Translated: CASSPNAYSQFF.

The rearrangement links TRBV10-3 to TRBJ2-7; the match to TRBD2 covers 9 bases. The germline V gene encodes CDR1 ENHRY and CDR2 SYGVKD. This CDR3 region has 14 residues. The V segment lost 6 bases and the J segment 5 bases; nucleotides outside the gene matches: 8. This chain's CDR3 is CAIRSSGRNHEQYF. The CDR3 DNA follows: TGTGCCATCAGATCCAGCGGGAGGAACCACGAGCAGTACTTC.

V gene TRBV30 combines with J gene TRBJ2-7; 9 bases line up with TRBD1. With 4 bases clipped from V and 6 bases from J, the junction kept 4 bases outside the gene matches. Germline loops: CDR1 GTSNPN, CDR2 SVGIG (reference sequence). The CDR3 has 12 amino acids. DNA of the CDR3: TGTGCCTGGACTACAGGGGGCGTCGAGCAGTACTTC. Its protein product is CAWTTGGVEQYF.